This T cell receptor beta chain comes out of a study of blood T cell repertoires in COVID-19. Across the study: The United States, Italy and Spain were the sources of the acute and convalescent COVID-19 samples. T cells, B-cell-depleted T cells, or PBMCs provided the cDNA or gDNA that served as material.

The germline CDR1 and CDR2 sequences are SGHTA and FQGNSA. V was clipped by 1 base and J by 0 bases, with 15 bases between them. The CDR3 covers 17 residues. Repertoires were generated with immunoSEQ multiplex PCR, while TCRdb's copy carries only in-frame clones and drops some. The table records around 94,000 clones, 80% to 90% of them present only once. This sequence originates from a man aged 35 to 55 with active or convalescent COVID-19. Sequenced input: peripheral blood. The rearrangement uses TRBV7-2 and TRBJ1-2; the D gene is possibly TRBD1 (5 bases). The CDR3 protein is CASSLVSGGSSNYGYTF. In DNA form, the CDR3 reads TGTGCCAGCAGCTTAGTTTCCGGGGGAAGTTCTAACTATGGCTACACCTTC.